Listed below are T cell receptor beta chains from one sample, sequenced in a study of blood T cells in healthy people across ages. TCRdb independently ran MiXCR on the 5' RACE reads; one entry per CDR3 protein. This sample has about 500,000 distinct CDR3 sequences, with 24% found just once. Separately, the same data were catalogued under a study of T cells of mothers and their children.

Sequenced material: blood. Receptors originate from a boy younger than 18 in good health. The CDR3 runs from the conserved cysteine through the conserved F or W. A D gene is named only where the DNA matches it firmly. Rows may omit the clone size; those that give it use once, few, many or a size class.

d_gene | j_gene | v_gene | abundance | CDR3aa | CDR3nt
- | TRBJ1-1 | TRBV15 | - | CATSTAMNTEAFF | TGTGCCACCAGCACAGCCATGAACACTGAAGCTTTCTTT
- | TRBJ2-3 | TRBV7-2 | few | CASNHADTQYF | TGTGCCAGCAATCACGCAGATACGCAGTATTTT
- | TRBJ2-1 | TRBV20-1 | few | CSAPPEGAYNEQFF | TGCAGTGCCCCGCCGGAGGGGGCTTACAATGAGCAGTTCTTC
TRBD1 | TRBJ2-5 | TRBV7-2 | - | CASSFQGGLQETQYF | TGTGCCAGCAGCTTCCAAGGGGGCCTTCAAGAGACCCAGTACTTC
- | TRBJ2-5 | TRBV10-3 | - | CAISETLTLGDPQYF | TGTGCCATCAGTGAGACCCTTACCCTAGGGGACCCCCAGTACTTC
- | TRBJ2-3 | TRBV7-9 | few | CASSPKGGSTDTQYF | TGTGCCAGCAGCCCAAAGGGGGGAAGCACAGATACGCAGTATTTT
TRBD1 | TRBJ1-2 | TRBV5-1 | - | CASRPTGGLYGYTF | TGCGCCAGCAGGCCTACAGGGGGCCTCTATGGCTACACCTTC
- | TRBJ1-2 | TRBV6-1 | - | CASSALGTTTALSYGYTF | TGTGCCAGCAGTGCCCTAGGGACAACCACTGCTCTTTCCTATGGCTACACCTTC
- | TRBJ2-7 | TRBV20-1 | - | CSAAGGSSYEQYF | TGCAGTGCTGCGGGCGGTTCATCCTACGAGCAGTACTTC
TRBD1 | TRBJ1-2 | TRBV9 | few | CASSDRDSFGYTF | TGTGCCAGCAGCGACCGGGACAGCTTCGGCTACACCTTC
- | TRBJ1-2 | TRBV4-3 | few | CASSQDQKGLNYGYTF | TGCGCCAGCAGCCAAGATCAAAAGGGATTGAACTATGGCTACACCTTC
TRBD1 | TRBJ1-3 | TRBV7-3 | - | CASSLMGQGTGNTIYF | TGTGCCAGCAGCTTAATGGGACAGGGAACTGGAAACACCATATATTTT
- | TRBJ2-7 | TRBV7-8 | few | CASSLDGSNRGTATDYEQYF | TGTGCCAGCAGCTTAGATGGATCAAACCGGGGGACCGCCACGGACTACGAGCAGTACTTC
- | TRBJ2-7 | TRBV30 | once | CAWAASYEQYF | TGTGCCTGGGCAGCCTCCTACGAGCAGTACTTC
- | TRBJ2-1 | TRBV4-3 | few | CASSQDRGIRGGEQFF | TGCGCCAGCAGCCAAGATCGGGGGATCCGAGGCGGTGAGCAGTTCTTC
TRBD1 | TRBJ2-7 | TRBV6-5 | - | CASSYGNRGSSYEQYF | TGTGCCAGCAGTTACGGAAACAGGGGTAGCTCCTACGAGCAGTACTTC
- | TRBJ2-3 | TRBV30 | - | CAWSPYQDTQYF | TGTGCCTGGAGTCCTTATCAAGATACGCAGTATTTT
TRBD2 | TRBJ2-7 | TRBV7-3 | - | CASSAASGSYEQYF | TGTGCCAGCAGCGCAGCTAGCGGCTCCTACGAGCAGTACTTC
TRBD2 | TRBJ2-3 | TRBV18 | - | CASSPELPSGTTDTQYF | TGTGCCAGCTCACCGGAATTACCTAGCGGGACCACAGATACGCAGTATTTT
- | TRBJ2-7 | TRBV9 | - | CASSVGGGGYEQYF | TGTGCCAGCAGCGTGGGGGGGGGCGGCTACGAGCAGTACTTC
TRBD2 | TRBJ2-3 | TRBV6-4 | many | CASSETASGTDTQYF | TGTGCCAGCAGTGAGACGGCTAGCGGGACGGATACGCAGTATTTT
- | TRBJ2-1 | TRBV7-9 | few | CASSSGESSYNEQFF | TGTGCCAGCAGCTCGGGAGAGAGCTCCTACAATGAGCAGTTCTTC
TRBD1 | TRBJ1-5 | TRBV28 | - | CASSLDRGRVGNQPQHF | TGTGCCAGCAGTTTGGACAGGGGGCGAGTCGGCAATCAGCCCCAGCATTTT
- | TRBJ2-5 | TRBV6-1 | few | CASSEETAQETQYF | TGTGCCAGCAGTGAAGAAACAGCGCAAGAGACCCAGTACTTC
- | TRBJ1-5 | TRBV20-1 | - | CSASIPPGQGASDQPQHF | TGCAGTGCTAGTATCCCTCCGGGGCAGGGAGCGTCTGATCAGCCCCAGCATTTT
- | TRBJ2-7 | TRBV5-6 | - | CASSSEASDEQYF | TGTGCCAGCAGCTCGGAGGCTAGCGATGAGCAGTACTTC
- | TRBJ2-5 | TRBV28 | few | CASSFPGPRVGETQYF | TGTGCCAGCAGTTTTCCGGGGCCCAGAGTTGGAGAGACCCAGTACTTC
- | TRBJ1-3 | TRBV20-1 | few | CSARDIKGPSNSGNTIYF | TGCAGTGCTAGAGATATAAAGGGGCCATCCAACTCTGGAAACACCATATATTTT
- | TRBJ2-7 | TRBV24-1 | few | CATSDQVGEQYF | TGTGCCACCAGTGACCAGGTTGGCGAGCAGTACTTC
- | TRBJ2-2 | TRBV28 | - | CASTQTRGAELFF | TGTGCCAGCACCCAAACCCGGGGCGCAGAGCTGTTTTTT
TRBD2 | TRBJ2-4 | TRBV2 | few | CASRLGLAGGNAKNIQYF | TGTGCCAGCAGGCTGGGACTAGCGGGGGGTAACGCCAAAAACATTCAGTACTTC
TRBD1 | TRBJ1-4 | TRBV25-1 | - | CASSRTGANEKLFF | TGTGCCAGCAGTAGGACAGGGGCGAATGAAAAACTGTTTTTT
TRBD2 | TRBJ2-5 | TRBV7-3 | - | CASSLIAGETQYF | TGTGCCAGCAGCTTAATAGCGGGAGAGACCCAGTACTTC
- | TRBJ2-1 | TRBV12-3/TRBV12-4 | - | CASTLPGGEQFF | TGTGCCAGCACCTTACCCGGCGGGGAGCAGTTCTTC
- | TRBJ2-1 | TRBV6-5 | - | CASSYYRTYNEQFF | TGTGCCAGCAGTTACTACAGGACCTACAATGAGCAGTTCTTC
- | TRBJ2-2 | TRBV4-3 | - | CASSQERAGSNTGELFF | TGCGCCAGCAGCCAAGAACGCGCGGGGAGTAACACCGGGGAGCTGTTTTTT
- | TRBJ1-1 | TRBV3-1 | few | CASSQDSPLRGAFF | TGTGCCAGCAGCCAAGATTCCCCTCTCAGGGGAGCTTTCTTT
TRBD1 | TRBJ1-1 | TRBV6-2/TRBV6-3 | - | CASSFVSGTGDNTEAFF | TGTGCCAGCAGTTTTGTTTCGGGGACAGGGGATAACACTGAAGCTTTCTTT
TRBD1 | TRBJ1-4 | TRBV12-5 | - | CASGLRQGPNEKLFF | TGTGCTAGTGGTTTGCGACAGGGACCAAATGAAAAACTGTTTTTT
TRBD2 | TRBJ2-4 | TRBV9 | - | CASSGRGGERNIQYF | TGTGCCAGCAGCGGCCGCGGGGGGGAGAGAAACATTCAGTACTTC
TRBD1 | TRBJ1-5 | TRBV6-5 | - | CASSYSHRGLNQPQHF | TGTGCCAGCAGTTACTCTCATAGGGGGCTCAATCAGCCCCAGCATTTT
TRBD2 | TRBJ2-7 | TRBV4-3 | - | CASSQVAGGAYEQYF | TGCGCCAGCAGCCAAGTTGCGGGGGGGGCCTACGAGCAGTACTTC
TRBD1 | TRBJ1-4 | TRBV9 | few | CASSALNRGDNEKLFF | TGTGCCAGCAGCGCCCTTAACAGGGGCGATAATGAAAAACTGTTTTTT
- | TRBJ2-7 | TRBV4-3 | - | CASSQDPRDIWYEQYF | TGCGCCAGCAGCCAAGACCCGCGGGACATCTGGTACGAGCAGTACTTC
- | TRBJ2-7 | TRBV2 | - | CASLLTGESYEQYF | TGTGCCAGCCTCCTGACGGGGGAATCCTACGAGCAGTACTTC
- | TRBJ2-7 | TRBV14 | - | CASSHFDYEQYF | TGTGCCAGCAGCCATTTCGACTACGAGCAGTACTTC
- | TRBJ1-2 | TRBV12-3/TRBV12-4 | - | CASSPGTPIRVYGYTF | TGTGCCAGCAGCCCCGGGACACCAATCCGGGTCTATGGCTACACCTTC
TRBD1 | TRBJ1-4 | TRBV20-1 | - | CSLTGSNEKLFF | TGCAGCCTGACAGGGAGTAATGAAAAACTGTTTTTT